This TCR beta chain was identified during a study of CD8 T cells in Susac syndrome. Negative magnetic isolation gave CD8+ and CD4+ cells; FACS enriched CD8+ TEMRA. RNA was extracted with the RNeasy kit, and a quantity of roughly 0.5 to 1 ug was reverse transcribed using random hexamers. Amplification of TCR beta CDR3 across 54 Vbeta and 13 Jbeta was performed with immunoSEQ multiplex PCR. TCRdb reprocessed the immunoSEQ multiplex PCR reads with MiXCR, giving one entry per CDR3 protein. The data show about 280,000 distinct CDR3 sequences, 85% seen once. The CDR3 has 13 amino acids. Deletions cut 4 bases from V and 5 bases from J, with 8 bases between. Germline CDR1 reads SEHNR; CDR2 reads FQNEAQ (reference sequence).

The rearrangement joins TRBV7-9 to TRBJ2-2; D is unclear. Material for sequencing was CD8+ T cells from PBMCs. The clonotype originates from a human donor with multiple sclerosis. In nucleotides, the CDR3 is TGTGCCAGCAGCTCACCTGGTACCGGGGAGCTGTTTTTT. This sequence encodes CASSSPGTGELFF.